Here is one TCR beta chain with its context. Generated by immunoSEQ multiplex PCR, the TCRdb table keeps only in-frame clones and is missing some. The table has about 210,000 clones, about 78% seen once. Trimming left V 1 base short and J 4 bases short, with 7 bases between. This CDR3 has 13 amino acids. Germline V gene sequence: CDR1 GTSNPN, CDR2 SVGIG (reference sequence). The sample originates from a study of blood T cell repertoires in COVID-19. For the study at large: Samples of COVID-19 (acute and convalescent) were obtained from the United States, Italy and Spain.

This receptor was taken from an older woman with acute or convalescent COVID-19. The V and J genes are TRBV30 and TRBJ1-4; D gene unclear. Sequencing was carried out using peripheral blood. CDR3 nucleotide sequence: TGTGCCTGGAGTGGAGAGGGTAATGAAAAACTGTTTTTT. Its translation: CAWSGEGNEKLFF.